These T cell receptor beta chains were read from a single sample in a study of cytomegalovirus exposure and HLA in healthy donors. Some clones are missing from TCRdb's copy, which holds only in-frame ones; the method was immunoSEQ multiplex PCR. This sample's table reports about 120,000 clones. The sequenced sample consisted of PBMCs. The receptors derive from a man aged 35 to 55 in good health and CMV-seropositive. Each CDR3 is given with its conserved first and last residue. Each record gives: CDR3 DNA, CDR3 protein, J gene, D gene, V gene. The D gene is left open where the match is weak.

TGCAGCGTTGAAGATGGAGGGAGAGAGACCCAGTACTTC CSVEDGGRETQYF TRBJ2-5 . TRBV29-1
TGCGCCAGCAGCTTGGCGGGGGGACCCTACGAGCAGTACTTC CASSLAGGPYEQYF TRBJ2-7 TRBD2 TRBV5-1
TGTGCCAGCAGCTTAGTTGGGGGCATCAACACTGAAGCTTTCTTT CASSLVGGINTEAFF TRBJ1-1 . TRBV11-2
TGTGCCAGCAGCGTCCACTTCCCCTACGAGCAGTACTTC CASSVHFPYEQYF TRBJ2-7 . TRBV7-9
TGTGCCAGCAGTTTGGCAGGGGGCTTTGGCTACACCTTC CASSLAGGFGYTF TRBJ1-2 TRBD1 TRBV6-5
TGTGCCAGCAGCCAAGATCGGACTAGCGTGAACAATGAGCAGTTCTTC CASSQDRTSVNNEQFF TRBJ2-1 TRBD2 TRBV4-2
TGTGCCAGTAGTATAGTGGGACAGGGGGCTTACGAGCAGTACTTC CASSIVGQGAYEQYF TRBJ2-7 TRBD1 TRBV19
TGCGCCAGCGAGGAGGAAAAGGCTGGGGCCAACGTCCTGACTTTC CASEEEKAGANVLTF TRBJ2-6 . TRBV10-2
TGTGCCAGCAGCTGGACAGGGGGCGAGAACATTCAGTACTTC CASSWTGGENIQYF TRBJ2-4 TRBD1 TRBV7-9
TGTGCCAGCAGCCCGGGACAGGGCTCCTACGAGCAGTACTTC CASSPGQGSYEQYF TRBJ2-7 TRBD1 TRBV5-4
TGTGCCACCAGCACTCCGGGACTAGCCGCTGAGCAGTTCTTC CATSTPGLAAEQFF TRBJ2-1 TRBD2 TRBV15
TGTGCCAGCAGTTCAAGACAGGGACGCATGAACACTGAAGCTTTCTTT CASSSRQGRMNTEAFF TRBJ1-1 TRBD1 TRBV6-5
TGTGCCATCAGTGAGGGACTAGCGGAGGGACTCACAGATACGCAGTATTTT CAISEGLAEGLTDTQYF TRBJ2-3 TRBD2 TRBV10-3
TGTGCCAGCAGCCCCGCCGGCGCGGCGGGCAATGAGCAGTTCTTC CASSPAGAAGNEQFF TRBJ2-1 . TRBV5-6
TGCGCCAGCAGCTCGGACAGGGATGGCTACACCTTC CASSSDRDGYTF TRBJ1-2 TRBD1 TRBV5-1
TGTGCCAGCAGGTACGGGGAGACTCTTCCTAATTCACCCCTCCACTTT CASRYGETLPNSPLHF TRBJ1-6 . TRBV27
TGCGCCAGCAGCCAAGAAAGGGGAGGAAGTTACGAGCAGTACTTC CASSQERGGSYEQYF TRBJ2-7 . TRBV4-3
TGTGCCAGCAGTAACCCGGAGATAAAAAGCAATCAGCCCCAGCATTTT CASSNPEIKSNQPQHF TRBJ1-5 . TRBV6-6
TGTGCCAGAAGCCCCTTCACCGGGACTAGCGTTCATAGCGAGCAGTACTTC CARSPFTGTSVHSEQYF TRBJ2-7 TRBD2 TRBV5-3
TGCAGCGTCCGACGGACAGGGATGGCGCAGTACTTC CSVRRTGMAQYF TRBJ2-7 TRBD1 TRBV29-1
TGCGCCAGCAGCCAAGAGGAGGACGGCGGGGAACTGTTTTTT CASSQEEDGGELFF TRBJ1-4 . TRBV4-3
TGCGCCAGCAGCTCCGGGATCTTCTACGAGCAGTACTTC CASSSGIFYEQYF TRBJ2-7 . TRBV5-1
TGCAGCGTTGAAGGACTGAACTATGGCTACACCTTC CSVEGLNYGYTF TRBJ1-2 . TRBV29-1
TGCGCCAGCAGCTTGGAAGGACTAGCGGGAGTTTACACAGATACGCAGTATTTT CASSLEGLAGVYTDTQYF TRBJ2-3 TRBD2 TRBV5-1
TGTGCCAGCAGTTACGGAACGGAGCAGACCCAGTACTTC CASSYGTEQTQYF TRBJ2-5 . TRBV6-5
TGTGCCAGCAGCGCGAGGGGGGGGCGCGGGAATGAGCAGTTCTTC CASSARGGRGNEQFF TRBJ2-1 . TRBV9
TGTGCCAGCAGTTTATCCCAGGGTTCGGGGGCCAACGTCCTGACTTTC CASSLSQGSGANVLTF TRBJ2-6 . TRBV27
TGTGCCAGCAGCGGTCCGGCGGGGGAGCAGTACTTC CASSGPAGEQYF TRBJ2-7 . TRBV9
TGTGCCAGCAGCTCTTTACCGGGACAGCACTCTGGGGCCAACGTCCTGACTTTC CASSSLPGQHSGANVLTF TRBJ2-6 TRBD1 TRBV5-6
TGTGCCAGCGCCCCCCTAGTGCATAATGAGCAGTTCTTC CASAPLVHNEQFF TRBJ2-1 . TRBV2
TGTGCCAGCAGCTTCGGACAGACTAACTATGGCTACACCTTC CASSFGQTNYGYTF TRBJ1-2 . TRBV7-9
TGTGCCAGCGGACCGGGGGTGCGCGGGGAGCTGTTTTTT CASGPGVRGELFF TRBJ2-2 . TRBV7-3
TGCGCCAGCAATGACAGGGGGACAGATACGCAGTATTTT CASNDRGTDTQYF TRBJ2-3 TRBD1 TRBV10-2
TGTGCCAGCTCCCCAGGGTCAGAGGGAGGCTATGGCTACACCTTC CASSPGSEGGYGYTF TRBJ1-2 . TRBV7-6
TGTGCCAGCAGTGTCCGACTAGCGGAGGTCTTCGAGCAGTACTTC CASSVRLAEVFEQYF TRBJ2-7 TRBD2 TRBV27
TGTGCCAGCAGCTTACGACTAGCGGGAGTAGTCAGCACCGGGGAGCTGTTTTTT CASSLRLAGVVSTGELFF TRBJ2-2 TRBD2 TRBV7-8
TGTGCCAGCAGTTTATTGGAGGGCTTAGGGGCCAACGTCCTGACTTTC CASSLLEGLGANVLTF TRBJ2-6 . TRBV28
TGTGCCAGCAGTTTAGGGACATCTGAGCTGTTTTTT CASSLGTSELFF TRBJ1-4 . TRBV28
TGTGCCATCAGTGACGGAGATAGCAATCAGCCCCAGCATTTT CAISDGDSNQPQHF TRBJ1-5 . TRBV10-3
TGTGCCAGCAGCCGGGACACCTCTCCTGGAAACACCATATATTTT CASSRDTSPGNTIYF TRBJ1-3 . TRBV4-2
TGTGCCAGCAGCTTGGGTAATGACAGGTTCTATGGCTACACCTTC CASSLGNDRFYGYTF TRBJ1-2 . TRBV5-4
TGTGCCAGCAGCGTTGGGCAGGCAGGAGATACGCAGTATTTT CASSVGQAGDTQYF TRBJ2-3 . TRBV5-4
TGTGCCAGCAGCCCCCCGGGACAGGGGACCCATGGCTACACCTTC CASSPPGQGTHGYTF TRBJ1-2 TRBD1 TRBV7-9
TGTGCCAGCTCACCACCGAGGAACAGGGCGGACGAGCAGTACTTC CASSPPRNRADEQYF TRBJ2-7 . TRBV18
TGTGCCAGCAGCTCATTAGCCTTTTCTCCTGGGGCCAACGTCCTGACTTTC CASSSLAFSPGANVLTF TRBJ2-6 . TRBV7-9
TGTGCCAGCAGCCCAGACAGTGCTGGAAACACCATATATTTT CASSPDSAGNTIYF TRBJ1-3 . TRBV7-2
TGTGCCAGCAGTCCAGAAAGACTAGCAGTGAACTCTTTT CASSPERLAVNSF TRBJ2-3 TRBD2 TRBV28
TGTGCCAGTACCCCGGAAGGGACAGGGGCCTACGAGCAGTACTTC CASTPEGTGAYEQYF TRBJ2-7 TRBD1 TRBV5-5
TGTGCCAGCAAAGGGGACAGAAGCAATCAGCCCCAGCATTTT CASKGDRSNQPQHF TRBJ1-5 TRBD1 TRBV2
TGCGCCAGCAGCGCTACCGGGACAACCTACGAGCAGTACTTC CASSATGTTYEQYF TRBJ2-7 . TRBV5-1
TGTGCCAGCTCTACCCAGAAAGCTAGCGGCGCGAACACCGGGGAGCTGTTTTTT CASSTQKASGANTGELFF TRBJ2-2 TRBD2 TRBV19
TGTGCCAGTAGTGTCACACTAGCGGGAGAATATAGCACAGATACGCAGTATTTT CASSVTLAGEYSTDTQYF TRBJ2-3 TRBD2 TRBV19
TGTGCCAGCAGCCCCAGCGGGGTTCAGCCCCAGCATTTT CASSPSGVQPQHF TRBJ1-5 . TRBV6-5
TGCGCCAGCAGCTTGGAGGCAGGCCGTGAAAACATTCAGTACTTC CASSLEAGRENIQYF TRBJ2-4 . TRBV5-1